This T cell receptor (beta chain) derives from a study of cytomegalovirus exposure and HLA in healthy donors. Study-wide points: Usually a TCR sequence was rare, but some public TCRs were found in many donors. The study put 150 to 200 TCR beta chains on its list as cytomegalovirus-associated.

V dropped 10 bases and J dropped 10 bases, with 13 bases sitting between them. Per germline, CDR1 SNHLY and CDR2 FYNNEI. This CDR3 has 10 residues. This clone was observed a few times. The antigen is not known. Profiling relied on immunoSEQ multiplex PCR, and the TCRdb table lists in-frame clones only, not all of them. The sample yields roughly 260,000 clones, around nine tenths seen once. The V gene is TRBV2, the J gene TRBJ1-2; D call uncertain. The receptor was isolated from a man between 18 and 29 years old in good health and CMV-seronegative. Sequenced sample: PBMCs. CDR3 loop: CANSEEDYTF. In DNA form, the CDR3 reads TGTGCCAACTCTGAGGAGGACTACACCTTC.